The present TCR beta chain was sequenced within a study of OX40 agonist ivuxolimab in advanced cancers. Study in general: Patients were 65% to 85% male with ages roughly 20 to 85, mean about 65. Partial responses were observed in three patients, of whom one had hepatocellular carcinoma and two had cutaneous melanoma.

TCRdb's copy holds only in-frame clones and misses some; the assay was immunoSEQ multiplex PCR. The sample lists fewer than 70,000 clones; roughly 84% were seen once. Notes on this clone: The antigen is undetermined.

The germline V gene has CDR1 MNHEY and CDR2 SMNVEV (reference sequence). The ends lost 0 bases at V and 5 bases at J; junction bases unmatched: 3. The CDR3 contains 15 residues. Points from the study as a whole: More expanded clones were found, on average, in CD8+ than in CD4+ T cells.

The rearrangement uses TRBV27 and TRBJ1-1; 10 bases match TRBD1. Here the sequenced sample was CD4+ or CD8+ T cells sorted from blood, taken in a trial of the OX40 agonist ivuxolimab. This clonotype originated in an adult with an advanced solid tumor such as melanoma, head and neck, liver or kidney cancer. The CDR3 sequence is CASSLSGTGVTEAFF. CDR3 sequence (DNA): TGTGCCAGCAGTTTATCCGGGACAGGGGTTACTGAAGCTTTCTTT.